Listed here is a single TCR beta chain. CDR3 size: 10 residues. CDR1 is LNHDA, CDR2 SQIVND, per germline (reference sequence). The V end was cut by 5 bases, the J end by 11 bases, with 9 bases between. The data are from a study of blood T cell repertoires in COVID-19. Background on the study: In each case, the material was cDNA or gDNA derived from T cells, B-cell-depleted T cells, or PBMCs.

Using immunoSEQ multiplex PCR, the repertoire was profiled, and TCRdb retains in-frame clones only, with some absent. The sample has about 260,000 clones, about 82% seen once. Recruits, aged roughly 18 to 89 years, lived in 24 US areas. The chain combines TRBV19 with TRBJ1-1; D is unresolved. Sequencing used PBMCs or T cells enriched from blood (not recorded which). The clonotype was recovered from a woman in her forties or fifties who had recovered from COVID-19. The CDR3 here is CASSGGRAFF. In DNA form, the CDR3 reads TGTGCCAGTAGTGGAGGGCGGGCTTTCTTT.